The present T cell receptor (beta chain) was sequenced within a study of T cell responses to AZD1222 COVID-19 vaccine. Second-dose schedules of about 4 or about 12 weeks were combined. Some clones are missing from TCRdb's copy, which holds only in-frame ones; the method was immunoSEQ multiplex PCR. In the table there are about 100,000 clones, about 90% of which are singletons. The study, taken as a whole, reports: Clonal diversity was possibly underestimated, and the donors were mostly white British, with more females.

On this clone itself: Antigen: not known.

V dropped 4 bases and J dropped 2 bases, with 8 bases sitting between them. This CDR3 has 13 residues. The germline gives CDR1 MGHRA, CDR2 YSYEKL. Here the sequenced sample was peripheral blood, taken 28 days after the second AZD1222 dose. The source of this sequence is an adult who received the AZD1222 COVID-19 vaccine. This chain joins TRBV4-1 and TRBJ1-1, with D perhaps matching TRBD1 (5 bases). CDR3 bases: TGCGCCAGCAGCCTGACAGTTAACACTGAAGCTTTCTTT. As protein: CASSLTVNTEAFF.